The 22 T cell receptor beta chains reported below all come from one sample, sequenced in a study of beta chain features in type 1 diabetes. Whole-study findings and limits: Shortening that was moderate but significant affected the TCRB CDR3s of Type 1 diabetes patients in all four CD4+ subsets.

cDNA synthesis used the whole RNA isolate, giving expressed TCRB sequences. Sequencing was performed with immunoSEQ multiplex PCR; in TCRdb, only in-frame clones are kept and a portion is missing. The profile covers over 600,000 clones, with under 15% appearing a single time and around 0.12% taken by the ten largest. These receptors are not linked to any known antigen. Material for sequencing was naive CD4+ T cells from blood. These receptors came from a man aged 30 to 45 with type 1 diabetes.

This clone was counted a few times. V usage is TRBV5-6 and J usage is TRBJ1-5, with D hard to call. Per germline, CDR1 SGHDT and CDR2 YYEEEE. V lost 1 base, J lost 2 bases, and 13 bases lay in between. CDR3 length equals 16 residues. CDR3 DNA sequence: TGTGCCAGCAGCTTGACACCAGGTAGAGGCAATCAGCCCCAGCATTTT. Translated, it gives CASSLTPGRGNQPQHF.

This rearrangement joins TRBV29-1 to TRBJ2-5; 9 bases are a match to TRBD1. V lost 0 bases, J lost 5 bases, and 16 bases stayed unmatched. The CDR3 contains 18 residues. Germline assignment: CDR1 SQVTM and CDR2 ANQGSEA. The CDR3 region has the DNA TGCAGCGTTGAAGATCTAACCTACGGACAGGGGCTTATCGAGACCCAGTACTTC. Amino acid sequence: CSVEDLTYGQGLIETQYF.

The CDR3 DNA follows: TGTGCCAGCTTTGGAAGCGGGGGGACCCAAGAGACCCAGTACTTC. Translation gives CASFGSGGTQETQYF. The rearrangement uses TRBV2 and TRBJ2-5, with 9 bases aligning to TRBD2. Germline V CDR1 and CDR2: SNHLY, FYNNEI. This CDR3 contains 15 residues. V lost 8 bases and J lost 1; bases outside the gene matches: 8. The full variable domain, in which reference TRBV2 and TRBJ2-5 provide the parts outside the CDR3, is EPEVTQTPSHQVTQMGQEVILRCVPISNHLYFYWYRQILGQKVEFLVSFYNNEISEKSEIFDDQFSVERPDGSNFTLKIRSTKLEDSAMYFCASFGSGGTQETQYFGPGTRLLVL.

The V and J genes are TRBV7-2 and TRBJ2-7, with 9 bases aligning to TRBD1. Germline CDR1 SGHTA, CDR2 FQGNSA. After removal of 5 bases from V and 3 bases from J, the junction contained 8 bases not matched to a gene. The CDR3 is 15 residues long. The CDR3 DNA sequence: TGTGCCAGCAGCCTAGGAGGGACAGGGAACTACGAGCAGTACTTC. The encoded protein is CASSLGGTGNYEQYF. The full variable domain, rest sourced from reference TRBV7-2 and TRBJ2-7, is GAGVSQSPSNKVTEKGKDVELRCDPISGHTALYWYRQSLGQGLEFLIYFQGNSAPDKSGLPSDRFSAERTGGSVSTLTIQRTQQEDSAVYLCASSLGGTGNYEQYFGPGTRLTVT.

This rearrangement joins TRBV28 to TRBJ1-4, with D possibly matching TRBD1 (6 bases). The germline V gene has CDR1 MDHEN and CDR2 SYDVKM. The CDR3 sequence is 14 residues long. CDR3 coding DNA: TGTGTCTTCCGAATGGGACACGGATGTGAAAAACTGTTTTTT. Its protein is CVFRMGHGCEKLFF. The full variable domain, in which reference TRBV28 and TRBJ1-4 provide the parts outside the CDR3, is DVKVTQSSRYLVKRTGEKVFLECVQDMDHENMFWYRQDPGLGLRLIYFSYDVKMKEKGDIPEGYSVSREKKERFSLILESASTNQTSMYLCVFRMGHGCEKLFFGSGTQLSVL.

The chain combines TRBV4-2 with TRBJ1-6; D gene ambiguous. The CDR3 length is 14 residues. Germline-derived CDR1 and CDR2 are LGHNA and YNFKEQ. V was clipped by 3 bases and J by 7 bases, with 10 bases between them. The CDR3 bases are TGTGCCAGCAGCCAGACTCAGAGAAATTCACCCCTCCACTTT. Amino acid sequence: CASSQTQRNSPLHF.

The J gene is TRBJ2-7, the V gene TRBV10-3; D gene unclear. V dropped 2 bases and J dropped 4 bases, with 3 bases sitting between them. This CDR3 spans 11 amino acids. CDR1 and CDR2 (germline): ENHRY, SYGVKD. The CDR3 DNA is TGTGCCATCAGTGAGAATTACGAGCAGTACTTC. Translated, it gives CAISENYEQYF.

About this clone itself: The junction departs from the called germline gene at one end, perhaps through a read error. V and J are TRBV28 and TRBJ1-5, with D unresolved. The CDR3 consists of 12 residues. Germline V lookup: CDR1 MDHEN, CDR2 SYDVKM. The CDR3 sequence is CTSTFSTQPQHF. The CDR3 region has the DNA TGTACCAGCACCTTTAGTACGCAGCCCCAGCATTTT.

There are a few counts of this clone. V is TRBV7-9 and J is TRBJ2-2; 7 bases match TRBD1. V lost 3 bases and J lost 2; bases outside the gene matches: 3. The length of the CDR3 is 15 residues. Germline CDR1 is SEHNR and CDR2 is FQNEAQ (reference sequence). The CDR3 region is CASSFGTANTGELFF. The DNA for the CDR3 is TGTGCCAGCAGCTTCGGGACAGCTAACACCGGGGAGCTGTTTTTT.

The rearrangement links TRBV29-1 to TRBJ1-5; TRBD1 matches 9 bases. Germline assignment: CDR1 SQVTM and CDR2 ANQGSEA. This CDR3 has 14 amino acids. The trim removed 7 bases at V and 3 bases at J, leaving 7 bases unmatched. The CDR3 reads CSAGTGWDNQPQHF. CDR3 nucleotides: TGCAGCGCCGGGACAGGGTGGGACAATCAGCCCCAGCATTTT.

The chain has TRBV6-5 and TRBJ2-5; no reliable D call. CDR1 MNHEY and CDR2 SVGAGI come from the germline V gene. The CDR3 spans 15 residues. The ends were cut back, 0 bases at V and 2 bases at J, with 10 bases in the middle. The CDR3 DNA reads TGTGCCAGCAGTTACTCTAGACTGTTACAAGAGACCCAGTACTTC. The encoded protein is CASSYSRLLQETQYF.

The sample holds a few counts of this clone. This chain joins TRBV5-6 and TRBJ1-5; D possibly corresponds to TRBD1 (5 bases). There are 13 residues in the CDR3. Trimming pared 4 bases from V and 7 bases from J, leaving 12 bases between. Germline assignment: CDR1 SGHDT and CDR2 YYEEEE. The CDR3 region is CASSPRGDQPQHF. DNA for the CDR3: TGTGCCAGCAGCCCTAGAGGGGACCAGCCCCAGCATTTT. The whole variable domain, remainder taken from reference TRBV5-6 and TRBJ1-5, is DAGVTQSPTHLIKTRGQQVTLRCSPKSGHDTVSWYQQALGQGPQFIFQYYEEEERQRGNFPDRFSGHQFPNYSSELNVNALLLGDSALYLCASSPRGDQPQHFGDGTRLSIL.

The chain is built from TRBV18 and TRBJ2-7, with D perhaps TRBD1 (6 bases). This CDR3 spans 16 amino acids. Germline V lookup: CDR1 KGHSH, CDR2 LQKENI. Trimming removed 2 bases at V and 2 bases at J, with 16 bases between. CDR3 sequence (DNA): TGTGCCAGCTCACCAGGAATTGGGCAGGGGACCTACGAGCAGTACTTC. This encodes CASSPGIGQGTYEQYF.

This clone occurred a few times. V gene TRBV9 combines with J gene TRBJ2-7; D may match TRBD1 or TRBD2 (5 bases each). The CDR3 is 15 residues long. Germline CDR1 is SGDLS and CDR2 is YYNGEE. V gave up 4 bases and J gave up 2 bases, with 16 bases separating them. In nucleotides, the CDR3 is TGTGCCAGCAGCCCTACCGGGACGGTAGCCTACGAGCAGTACTTC. It yields the protein CASSPTGTVAYEQYF.

The chain has TRBV5-6 and TRBJ2-3, with D maybe TRBD1 (6 bases). Between the trimmed V and J ends, which lost 0 bases and 1 base, there was a span of 9 bases. There are 15 residues in the CDR3. Germline lookup yields CDR1 SGHDT and CDR2 YYEEEE. CDR3 nucleotides: TGTGCCAGCAGCTTGGCAGGGGCCGGCACAGATACGCAGTATTTT. Translated, it gives CASSLAGAGTDTQYF.

J is TRBJ1-1 and V is TRBV29-1; 7 nucleotides line up with TRBD1. There are 15 residues in the CDR3. Trimming at V came to 4 bases and at J to 4 bases, leaving 12 bases not matched to a gene. The germline gives CDR1 SQVTM, CDR2 ANQGSEA. The CDR3 spells CSVGQGGDLATEAFF. CDR3 coding DNA: TGCAGCGTTGGGCAGGGGGGAGATTTGGCCACTGAAGCTTTCTTT.

This clone has just a few counts. This chain links TRBV10-3 with TRBJ1-5, with D unresolved. The CDR3 loop spans 14 amino acids. The germline V gene encodes CDR1 ENHRY and CDR2 SYGVKD. The ends were cut back, 3 bases at V and 4 bases at J, with 10 bases in the middle. CDR3 DNA sequence: TGTGCCATCAGTGAAGAAAGGGAAAATCAGCCCCAGCATTTT. Translation gives CAISEERENQPQHF.

The count of this clone is one. CDR3 sequence (DNA): TGCGCCAGCAGCTTGCGTGGACAGTACTCCTACGAGCAGTACTTC. Protein product: CASSLRGQYSYEQYF. The V and J genes are TRBV5-1 and TRBJ2-7; D is possibly TRBD1 (6 bases). The CDR3 runs to 15 residues. The V end was cut by 1 base, the J end by 0 bases, with 11 bases between. CDR1 SGHRS and CDR2 YFSETQ come from the germline V gene.

This clone occurred a few times. The CDR3 DNA follows: TGTGCCAGCAGCCAAAATAGCGGGGGGGTTAACATTCAGTACTTC. It is translated as CASSQNSGGVNIQYF. V and J are TRBV6-5 and TRBJ2-4, with TRBD2 matching 11 bases. V dropped 6 bases and J dropped 7; count of bases not matched to a gene: 8. Germline CDR1 and CDR2: MNHEY and SVGAGI. This CDR3 is built from 15 residues.

This clone turned up a few times. The V gene is TRBV4-2, the J gene TRBJ2-1, with D perhaps TRBD1 (5 bases). CDR3 size: 13 residues. CDR1 is LGHNA, CDR2 YNFKEQ, per germline. Deletions cut 0 bases from V and 5 bases from J, with 5 bases between. CDR3 in amino acids: CASSQDRDNEQFF. CDR3 DNA: TGTGCCAGCAGCCAAGACAGGGACAATGAGCAGTTCTTC.

In this sample, this clone turned up a few times. This sequence joins TRBV28 and TRBJ2-7; 13 nucleotides agree with TRBD2. Trimming at V came to 6 bases and at J to 1 base, leaving 3 bases not matched to a gene. CDR3 length: 15 residues. The germline V gene encodes CDR1 MDHEN and CDR2 SYDVKM. For the CDR3, the DNA is TGTGCCAGCAGGGGGACTAGCGGGGATTCCTACGAGCAGTACTTC. Protein: CASRGTSGDSYEQYF.

The gene calls are TRBV25-1 and TRBJ2-7, with TRBD1 matching 12 bases. The J segment lost 5 bases and the V segment lost 4 bases, leaving 9 bases of the junction unmatched. The V gene's germline CDR1 is MGHDK and CDR2 SYGVNS. CDR3 length: 16 residues. The CDR3 DNA reads as TGTGCCAGCAGTGGACCCGGGACAGGGGGCTTGGACGAGCAGTACTTC. This encodes CASSGPGTGGLDEQYF.